Presented here are 11 T cell receptor beta chains from one specimen sequenced in a study of early T cells in non-severe SARS-CoV-2 infection. Using its own MiXCR run on the 5' RACE reads, TCRdb lists one record per CDR3 protein. The data show more than 70,000 distinct CDR3 sequences, 11% seen once. The material sequenced was whole blood, taken at baseline. These receptors were collected from an adult who was a healthcare worker with PCR-confirmed SARS-CoV-2 infection or an uninfected control (not recorded which).

There are many counts of this clonotype. V usage is TRBV25-1 and J usage is TRBJ1-2; D remains unclear. The CDR3 consists of 14 residues. Trimming stripped 5 bases from V and 7 bases from J, with 17 bases between. Germline assignment: CDR1 MGHDK and CDR2 SYGVNS. CDR3 DNA sequence: TGTGCCAGCAGTAATACCCGGCACGGACCTGGCTACACCTTC. It is translated as CASSNTRHGPGYTF.

In its sample, this clonotype was seen a few times. The chain uses TRBV29-1 and TRBJ2-7; 7 bases match TRBD2. CDR1 is SQVTM and CDR2 is ANQGSEA in the germline V gene. The CDR3 runs to 12 residues. V lost 4 bases to trimming and J lost 6 bases; unmatched junction nucleotides: 6. The CDR3 sequence is CSVGTGRGEQYF. CDR3 nucleotide sequence: TGCAGCGTTGGTACGGGGAGGGGCGAGCAGTACTTC.

The rearrangement uses TRBV20-1 and TRBJ1-2; 9 bases agree with TRBD1. CDR3 length equals 14 residues. The V gene's germline CDR1 is DFQATT and CDR2 SNEGSKA (reference sequence). The V segment lost 0 bases and the J segment 4 bases; nucleotides outside the gene matches: 3. CDR3 DNA: TGCAGTGCTAGAGAACAGGGGGCGATCTATGGCTACACCTTC. It encodes CSAREQGAIYGYTF.

This rearrangement joins TRBV5-4 to TRBJ2-2; D call uncertain. The V gene's germline CDR1 is SGHNT and CDR2 YYREEE (reference sequence). V shed 3 bases and J shed 6 bases, with 12 bases lying between them. The CDR3 totals 14 residues. CDR3 nucleotides: TGTGCCAGCAGCTACGGCACAACAGCCGGGGAGCTGTTTTTT. Protein: CASSYGTTAGELFF. Full variable domain (remainder filled in from reference TRBV5-4 and TRBJ2-2): ETGVTQSPTHLIKTRGQQVTLRCSSQSGHNTVSWYQQALGQGPQFIFQYYREEENGRGNFPPRFSGLQFPNYSSELNVNALELDDSALYLCASSYGTTAGELFFGEGSRLTVL.

This sequence joins TRBV5-6 and TRBJ1-2; 7 bases match TRBD1. The trim removed 0 bases at V and 1 base at J, leaving 6 bases unmatched. This CDR3 is 16 amino acids long. CDR1 is SGHDT, CDR2 YYEEEE, per germline. CDR3 in DNA: TGTGCCAGCAGCTTGGGCGGGACAGCTCTTAACTATGGCTACACCTTC. Translating it yields CASSLGGTALNYGYTF. The variable domain in full, completed from reference TRBV5-6 and TRBJ1-2, reads DAGVTQSPTHLIKTRGQQVTLRCSPKSGHDTVSWYQQALGQGPQFIFQYYEEEERQRGNFPDRFSGHQFPNYSSELNVNALLLGDSALYLCASSLGGTALNYGYTFGSGTRLTVV.

The chain is built from TRBV29-1 and TRBJ1-1, with D possibly matching TRBD1 (5 bases). The length of the CDR3 is 14 residues. Germline V lookup: CDR1 SQVTM, CDR2 ANQGSEA. V was clipped by 6 bases and J by 6 bases, with 20 bases between them. CDR3 sequence: CSVTLDTQYAEAFF. The CDR3 DNA reads TGCAGCGTCACCCTGGACACTCAATACGCTGAAGCTTTCTTT.

This clonotype was detected ten times or more. The chain has TRBV6-1 and TRBJ2-3; 11 positions match TRBD2. Trimming cost V 5 bases and J 4 bases; bases outside gene matches: 5. CDR3 size: 15 residues. Germline V gene lookup returns CDR1 MNHNS and CDR2 SASEGT. CDR3 in DNA: TGTGCCAGCAGTAACATAGCGGGGGGGGCAGATACGCAGTATTTT. Translation gives CASSNIAGGADTQYF.

At least ten counts were recorded for this clonotype. The chain carries TRBV18 and TRBJ1-6; a possible D gene is TRBD1 (5 bases). Between the trimmed V and J ends, which lost 4 bases and 8 bases, there was a span of 12 bases. The V gene's germline CDR1 is KGHSH and CDR2 LQKENI. The length of the CDR3 is 14 residues. The CDR3 here is CASSRGVGDSPLHF. CDR3 DNA sequence: TGTGCCAGCTCACGGGGGGTAGGCGATTCACCCCTCCACTTT.

This rearrangement joins TRBV2 to TRBJ2-5, with 9 bases fitting TRBD2. CDR1 and CDR2 (germline): SNHLY, FYNNEI. This CDR3 is built from 14 residues. The V and J ends lost 10 bases and 0 bases, in that order; junction bases with no gene match: 6. The CDR3, as DNA: TGTGCCACCAATAGCGGGGGAAACCAAGAGACCCAGTACTTC. Encoded protein: CATNSGGNQETQYF.

This clonotype came up many times. The V and J genes are TRBV7-9 and TRBJ2-3, with D perhaps TRBD1 or TRBD2 (6 bases each). Germline values: CDR1 SEHNR, CDR2 FQNEAQ (reference sequence). CDR3 size: 15 residues. Trimming removed 1 base from V and 5 bases from J, with 13 bases in between. The CDR3 loop is CASSLGGGPGDTQYF. The CDR3 nucleotides read TGTGCCAGCAGCTTAGGAGGGGGGCCGGGAGATACGCAGTATTTT.

This clonotype was observed at least ten times. The CDR3 loop reads CSAHGGDVNEQYF. CDR3 DNA sequence: TGCAGCGCCCACGGGGGTGATGTTAACGAGCAGTACTTC. This rearrangement joins TRBV20-1 to TRBJ2-7; weak D call: TRBD2 (6 bases). This CDR3 contains 13 residues. Germline V CDR1 and CDR2: DFQATT, SNEGSKA (reference sequence).